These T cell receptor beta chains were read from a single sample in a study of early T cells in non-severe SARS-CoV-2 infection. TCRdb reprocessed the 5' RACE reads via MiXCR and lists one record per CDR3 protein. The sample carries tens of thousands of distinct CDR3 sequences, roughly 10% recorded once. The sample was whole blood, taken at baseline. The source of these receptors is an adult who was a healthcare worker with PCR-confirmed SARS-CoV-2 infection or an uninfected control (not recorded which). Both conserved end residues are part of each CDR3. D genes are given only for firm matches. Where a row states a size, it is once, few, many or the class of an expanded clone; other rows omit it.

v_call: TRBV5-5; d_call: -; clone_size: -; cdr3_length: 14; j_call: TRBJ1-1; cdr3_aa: CASSPGHPSTEAFF; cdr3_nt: TGTGCCAGCAGCCCGGGACACCCGAGCACTGAAGCTTTCTTT
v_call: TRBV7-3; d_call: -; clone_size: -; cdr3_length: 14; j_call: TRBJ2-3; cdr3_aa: CASSKSTVPHTQYF; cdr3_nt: TGTGCCAGCAGCAAATCGACTGTCCCACATACGCAGTATTTT
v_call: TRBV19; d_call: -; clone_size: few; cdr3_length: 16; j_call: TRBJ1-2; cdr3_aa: CASSIEYRGVYYGYTF; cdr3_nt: TGTGCCAGTAGTATAGAGTACCGGGGAGTTTACTATGGCTACACCTTC
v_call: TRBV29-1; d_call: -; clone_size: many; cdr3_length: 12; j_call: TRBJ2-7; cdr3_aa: CSARDGSYEQYF; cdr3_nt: TGCAGCGCCCGGGACGGGTCCTACGAGCAGTACTTC
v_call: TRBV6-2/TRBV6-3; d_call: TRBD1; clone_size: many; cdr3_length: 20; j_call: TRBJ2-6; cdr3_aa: CASSRFDSDRVLSGANVLTF; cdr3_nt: TGTGCCAGCAGTCGCTTTGACTCCGACAGGGTACTCTCTGGGGCCAACGTCCTGACTTTC
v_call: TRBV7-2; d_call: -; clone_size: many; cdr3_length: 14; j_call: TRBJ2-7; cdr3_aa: CASSPGTRVEEQYF; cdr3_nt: TGTGCCAGCAGCCCGGGGACCAGGGTGGAGGAGCAGTACTTC
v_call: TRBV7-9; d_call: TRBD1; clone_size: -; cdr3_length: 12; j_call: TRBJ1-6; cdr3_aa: CASSRGQASLHF; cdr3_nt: TGTGCCAGCAGCCGGGGACAGGCTTCCCTCCACTTT
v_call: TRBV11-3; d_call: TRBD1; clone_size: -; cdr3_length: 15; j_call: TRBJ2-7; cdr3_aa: CASSPGGQGRNEQYF; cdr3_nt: TGTGCCAGCAGCCCCGGCGGACAGGGGAGGAACGAGCAGTACTTC
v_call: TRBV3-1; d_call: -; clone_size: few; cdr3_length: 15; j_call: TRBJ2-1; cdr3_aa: CASSQDGGSYNEQFF; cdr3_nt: TGTGCCAGCAGCCAAGATGGTGGGAGCTACAATGAGCAGTTCTTC
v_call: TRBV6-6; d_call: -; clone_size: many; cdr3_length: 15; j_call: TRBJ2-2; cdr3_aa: CASRLDSSNTGELFF; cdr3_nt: TGTGCCAGCAGACTAGACAGCTCGAACACCGGGGAGCTGTTTTTT
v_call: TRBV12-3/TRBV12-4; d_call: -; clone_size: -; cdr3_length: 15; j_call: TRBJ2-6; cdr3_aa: CASRSARSGANVLTF; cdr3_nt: TGTGCCAGCAGATCCGCCCGCTCTGGGGCCAACGTCCTGACTTTC
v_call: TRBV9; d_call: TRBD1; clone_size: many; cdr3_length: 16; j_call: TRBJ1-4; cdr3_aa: CASSVGQGATNEKLFF; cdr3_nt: TGTGCCAGCAGCGTAGGTCAGGGGGCTACTAATGAAAAACTGTTTTTT
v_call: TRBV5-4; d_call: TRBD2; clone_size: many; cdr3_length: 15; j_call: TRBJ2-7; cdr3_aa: CASSLGVRGYYEQYF; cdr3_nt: TGTGCCAGCAGCTTGGGGGTGCGGGGGTACTACGAGCAGTACTTC